Listed below are T cell receptor beta chains from one sample, sequenced in a study of T cell clusters in autoimmune cytopenias. TCRdb reanalyzed the multiplex PCR reads and collapses them to one entry per CDR3 protein, without DNA. Recorded for this sample: approximately 7,600 distinct CDR3 sequences. Material: peripheral blood. Receptors were obtained from a human donor with an autoimmune cytopenia or autoimmune hepatitis (not recorded which). CDR3s include the opening cysteine and the closing phenylalanine or tryptophan. Fields, in order: clone size, V gene, J gene, CDR3 protein. Only part of the rows carry a size: once, few, many, or a class if the clone is expanded.

-	TRBV5-1	TRBJ2-6	CASSFQGSQSGANVLTF
-	TRBV6-5	TRBJ1-2	CASSRQGTVRRDQLFNYGYTF
-	TRBV24-1	TRBJ2-7	CATSPGGPYEQYF
medium-sized	TRBV13	TRBJ2-4	CASSASSGGRKNIQYF
medium-sized	TRBV5-4	TRBJ2-5	CASKGRQETQYF
-	TRBV7-9	TRBJ1-2	CASSSGNYGYTF
medium-sized	TRBV6-6	TRBJ2-5	CASSGTDLETQYF
-	TRBV12-3/TRBV12-4	TRBJ1-1	CASSRSGVYTEAFF
-	TRBV5-1	TRBJ2-3	CASSLDGGASTDTQYF
-	TRBV12-3/TRBV12-4	TRBJ1-2	CASTAIPVFGRFYGYTF
medium-sized	TRBV6-6	TRBJ1-1	CASSSEPGQLGPFF
-	TRBV18	TRBJ2-5	CASSLGLAQETQYF
medium-sized	TRBV27	TRBJ2-7	CASSTRDRLSYEQYF
medium-sized	TRBV7-6	TRBJ1-2	CASSQGAFAGGSHYGYTF
-	TRBV20-1	TRBJ1-3	CSASGSGNTIYF
-	TRBV6-4	TRBJ2-7	CAKPKPGRSHYEQYF
-	TRBV7-2	TRBJ2-2	CASSAPGQPTGELFF
medium-sized	TRBV12-3/TRBV12-4	TRBJ2-3	CASSLAGGRTDTQYF
-	TRBV4-1	TRBJ1-4	CASSQEGRSNEKLFF
medium-sized	TRBV6-1	TRBJ2-3	CASTTGSSTDTQYF